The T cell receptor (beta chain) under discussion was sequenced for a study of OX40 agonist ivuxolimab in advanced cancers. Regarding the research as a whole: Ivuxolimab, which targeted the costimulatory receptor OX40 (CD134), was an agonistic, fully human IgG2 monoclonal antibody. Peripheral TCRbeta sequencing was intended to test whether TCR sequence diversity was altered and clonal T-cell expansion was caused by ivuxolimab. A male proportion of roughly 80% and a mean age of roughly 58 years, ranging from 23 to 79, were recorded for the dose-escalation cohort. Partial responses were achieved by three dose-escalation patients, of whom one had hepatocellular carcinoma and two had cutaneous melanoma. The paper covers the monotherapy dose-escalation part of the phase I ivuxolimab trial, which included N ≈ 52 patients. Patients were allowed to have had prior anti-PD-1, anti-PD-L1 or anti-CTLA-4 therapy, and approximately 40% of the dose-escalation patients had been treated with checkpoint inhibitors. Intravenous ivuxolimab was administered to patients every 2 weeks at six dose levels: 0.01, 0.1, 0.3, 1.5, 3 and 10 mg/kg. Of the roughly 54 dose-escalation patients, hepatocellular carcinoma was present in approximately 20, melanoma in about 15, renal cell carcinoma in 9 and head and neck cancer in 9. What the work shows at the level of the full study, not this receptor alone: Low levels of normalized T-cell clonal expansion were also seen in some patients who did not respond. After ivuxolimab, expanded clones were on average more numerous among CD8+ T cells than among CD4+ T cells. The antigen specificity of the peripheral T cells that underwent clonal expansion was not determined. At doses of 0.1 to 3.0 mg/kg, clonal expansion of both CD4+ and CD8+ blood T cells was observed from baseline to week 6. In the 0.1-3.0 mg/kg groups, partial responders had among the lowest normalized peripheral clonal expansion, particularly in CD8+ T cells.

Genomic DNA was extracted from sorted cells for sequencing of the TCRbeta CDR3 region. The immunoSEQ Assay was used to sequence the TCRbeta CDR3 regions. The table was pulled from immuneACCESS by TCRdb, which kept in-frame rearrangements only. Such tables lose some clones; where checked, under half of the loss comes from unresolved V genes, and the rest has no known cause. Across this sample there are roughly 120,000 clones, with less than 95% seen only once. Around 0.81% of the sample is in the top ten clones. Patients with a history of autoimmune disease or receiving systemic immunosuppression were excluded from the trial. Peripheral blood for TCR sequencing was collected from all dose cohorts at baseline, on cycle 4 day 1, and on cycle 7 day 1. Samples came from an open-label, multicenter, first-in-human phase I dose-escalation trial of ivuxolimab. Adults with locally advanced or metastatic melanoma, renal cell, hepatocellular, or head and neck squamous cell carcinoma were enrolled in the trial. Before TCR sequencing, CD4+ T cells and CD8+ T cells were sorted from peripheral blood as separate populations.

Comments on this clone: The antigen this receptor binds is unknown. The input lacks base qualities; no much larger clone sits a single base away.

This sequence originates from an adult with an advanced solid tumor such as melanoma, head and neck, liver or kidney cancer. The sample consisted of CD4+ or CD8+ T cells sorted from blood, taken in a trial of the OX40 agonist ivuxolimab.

The CDR3 region has the sequence CASSLGGIDEKLFF. The sequence in DNA is TGTGCCAGCAGCTTGGGGGGGATTGATGAAAAACTGTTTTTT. The V and J segments used are TRBV5-4 and TRBJ1-4; TRBD1 is possibly the D segment (5 matching bases). The germline V gene (reference sequence) yields SGHNT for CDR1 and YYREEE for CDR2. Cut back by 0 bases and 6 bases, the V and J ends lie 9 bases apart. The CDR3, from cysteine to phenylalanine, totals 14 residues. Only the CDR3 DNA is retained, 42 bases long and in frame from the first base.